Following are 20 T cell receptor beta chains from one sample sequenced in a study. One entry per CDR3 protein, called by TCRdb with MiXCR from the RT-PCR reads. Among 550,000 to 750,000 distinct CDR3 sequences listed, 13% to 15% were seen once. Sequencing used memory CD4+ T cells from blood. These receptors were obtained from a female donor in good health, serving as a healthy control.

In its sample, this clonotype was seen once. The genes are TRBV5-1 and TRBJ2-3, with no clear D. The germline V gene has CDR1 SGHRS and CDR2 YFSETQ. Deletions cut 2 bases from V and 3 bases from J, with 13 bases between. The CDR3 covers 15 residues. The CDR3 protein is CASSFGQVATDTQYF. The CDR3 DNA follows: TGCGCCAGCAGCTTCGGGCAGGTGGCAACAGATACGCAGTATTTT.

V gene TRBV20-1 combines with J gene TRBJ2-3; D unresolved. Germline V gives CDR1 DFQATT, CDR2 SNEGSKA (reference sequence). Trimming stripped 4 bases from V and 0 bases from J, with 17 bases between. The CDR3 extends over 16 amino acids. CDR3 sequence reads: CSAKSSEPISTDTQYF. DNA for the CDR3: TGCAGTGCTAAAAGCTCTGAGCCTATTAGCACAGATACGCAGTATTTT.

This clonotype has a handful of counts. The V call is TRBV7-8, the J call TRBJ2-7, with TRBD1 matching 7 bases. Germline V gene sequence: CDR1 SGHVS, CDR2 FQNEAQ. This CDR3 is 14 amino acids long. The ends lost 5 bases at V and 1 base at J; junction bases unmatched: 5. The CDR3 DNA reads TGTGCCAGCAGCAGGGGGACAGCATCCTACGAGCAGTACTTC. Translation: CASSRGTASYEQYF.

The V call is TRBV7-6, the J call TRBJ2-2; 8 bases match TRBD2. V lost 5 bases to trimming and J lost 6 bases; unmatched junction nucleotides: 11. This CDR3 spans 16 amino acids. Germline assignment: CDR1 SGHVS and CDR2 FNYEAQ. The CDR3 DNA is TGTGCCAGCAGCCCACGGGCGGGAGGTCGAGCCGGGGAGCTGTTTTTT. Translation: CASSPRAGGRAGELFF.

The chain employs TRBV5-1 and TRBJ1-2; D is perhaps TRBD1 (6 bases). The CDR3 is 14 amino acids. The V and J ends lost 6 bases and 8 bases respectively, with 20 bases between them. Germline CDR1 SGHRS, CDR2 YFSETQ. The CDR3 DNA is TGCGCCAGCAACATGGACAGCTCGGGTGAGGGCTACACCTTC. It encodes CASNMDSSGEGYTF.

The chain is built from TRBV28 and TRBJ2-3; a possible D gene is TRBD1 (5 bases). The CDR3 extends over 13 amino acids. CDR1 is MDHEN and CDR2 is SYDVKM in the germline V gene. V was trimmed by 11 bases and J by 5 bases, leaving 17 bases between them. The CDR3 DNA sequence: TGTGCCGCGGTTGGGTACGACAGAGATACGCAGTATTTT. Amino acids: CAAVGYDRDTQYF.

Ten or more counts support this clonotype. The V and J genes are TRBV27 and TRBJ2-5; tentative D call: TRBD2 (5 bases). Trimming left V 5 bases short and J 7 bases short, with 14 bases between. The germline CDR1 and CDR2 sequences are MNHEY and SMNVEV (reference sequence). The CDR3 totals 13 residues. The CDR3 protein is CASSLTREGTQYF. The DNA for the CDR3 is TGTGCCAGCAGTCTCACTAGGGAAGGGACCCAGTACTTC.

The rearrangement uses TRBV15 and TRBJ2-1; D gene ambiguous. This CDR3 is 14 amino acids long. Trimming pared 1 base from V and 5 bases from J, leaving 9 bases between. CDR1 is LNHNV and CDR2 is YYDKDF in the germline V gene (reference sequence). The CDR3 loop is CATSRGERDNEQFF. Written as DNA, the CDR3 is TGTGCCACCAGCAGAGGCGAAAGGGACAATGAGCAGTTCTTC.

This clonotype was counted many times. The chain employs TRBV6-2 or TRBV6-3 and TRBJ1-6, with a weak D call TRBD1 (6 bases). Looked up from germline, CDR1 is MNHEY and CDR2 is SVGEGT. V was pared by 4 bases and J by 10 bases, with 11 bases between. The CDR3 loop spans 13 amino acids. As DNA, the CDR3 is TGTGCCAGCAGTTTCACAGGGAAGTCACCCCTCCACTTT. This codes for CASSFTGKSPLHF.

This clonotype was seen a handful of times. The chain employs TRBV20-1 and TRBJ2-3; D gene uncertain. Trimming took off 5 bases at V and 1 base at J, with 10 bases between the two ends. CDR1 is DFQATT and CDR2 is SNEGSKA in the germline V gene (reference sequence). This CDR3 comprises 13 residues. The CDR3 reads CSAGPTGTDTQYF. The CDR3 DNA reads TGCAGTGCTGGCCCGACGGGCACAGATACGCAGTATTTT.

The chain links TRBV11-2 to TRBJ2-3; 12 nucleotides line up with TRBD2. Germline values: CDR1 SGHAT, CDR2 FQNNGV. V lost 3 bases, J lost 5 bases, and 6 bases stayed unmatched. The CDR3 has 16 residues. The CDR3 DNA reads TGTGCCAGCAGCTTTTCACTAGCGGGAGGTATAGATACGCAGTATTTT. Protein sequence: CASSFSLAGGIDTQYF.

The table lists this clonotype with a few counts. The conserved closing phenylalanine or tryptophan is absent in this CDR3, likely reflecting a read error. The limits of the CDR3 on the DNA are not certain, so only TCRdb's listed CDR3 is given. The gene calls are TRBV28 and TRBJ1-4. Per germline, CDR1 MDHEN and CDR2 SYDVKM. The CDR3 is 12 residues long, counting both termini. The CDR3: CASSSQRRELLI.

The rearrangement links TRBV4-1 to TRBJ1-2; D gene uncertain. V was trimmed by 1 base and J by 1 base, leaving 10 bases between them. Germline CDR1 is MGHRA and CDR2 is YSYEKL. CDR3 length equals 15 residues. CDR3 loop: CASSQGPSDNYGYTF. The DNA for the CDR3 is TGCGCCAGCAGCCAAGGGCCCTCTGATAACTATGGCTACACCTTC.

This clonotype showed up just a few times. The V call is TRBV6-6, the J call TRBJ1-2; a possible D gene is TRBD1 (5 bases). Trimming removed 2 bases from V and 1 base from J, with 14 bases in between. The CDR3 is made up of 16 amino acids. Germline loops: CDR1 MNHNY, CDR2 SVGAGI (reference sequence). As DNA, the CDR3 is TGTGCCAGCAGTTACCCAGTTGGGACTGGTAACTATGGCTACACCTTC. It encodes CASSYPVGTGNYGYTF.

This clonotype has just a few counts. The rearrangement joins TRBV12-3 or TRBV12-4 to TRBJ2-2, with D perhaps matching TRBD2 (6 bases). Trimming left V 1 base short and J 6 bases short, with 12 bases between. This CDR3 contains 15 residues. This CDR3 reads CASSLGLGDSGELFF. The CDR3 DNA reads TGTGCCAGCAGTTTAGGGTTGGGGGACTCCGGGGAGCTGTTTTTT.

On this clonotype: Being one base from a much bigger clone, this may be a read error. V gene TRBV12-3 or TRBV12-4 combines with J gene TRBJ2-3; D is unresolved. The CDR3 has 13 residues. This CDR3 is CASSNSYTNTQYF. The CDR3 DNA reads TGTGCCAGCAGTAACAGTTACACAAATACGCAGTATTTT.

This clonotype has only a few counts. The genes are TRBV7-2 and TRBJ2-7, with D unclear. CDR1 and CDR2 from the germline V gene are SGHTA and FQGNSA. The length of the CDR3 is 18 residues. V shed 1 base and J shed 4 bases, with 23 bases lying between them. As DNA, the CDR3 is TGTGCCAGCAGCTTAGAATGGGGTAACCGCGTGCGCTATTACGAGCAGTACTTC. It specifies CASSLEWGNRVRYYEQYF.

Comment on this clonotype: The junction departs from germline at one end; a sequencing error may be responsible. The chain recombines TRBV7-7 with TRBJ2-3, with 10 nucleotides matching TRBD2. The CDR3 contains 15 residues. Germline values: CDR1 SSHAT, CDR2 FNYEAQ (reference sequence). The CDR3 spells CASSAGTSVSDTQYF. The CDR3 nucleotides read TGTGCTAGCAGCGCCGGGACTAGCGTCTCAGATACGCAGTATTTT.

This clonotype has only a few counts. The CDR3 nucleotides are TGTGCCAGCAGTTTAGCTCGTCTCAGGGAAGCTTTCTTT. Protein sequence: CASSLARLREAFF. The chain employs TRBV12-3 or TRBV12-4 and TRBJ1-1; no clear D. The length of the CDR3 is 13 residues. Between the trimmed V and J ends, which lost 0 bases and 8 bases, there was a span of 10 bases.

This clonotype was counted a few times. The chain joins TRBV19 to TRBJ2-3; 8 bases are a match to TRBD2. J lost 10 bases, V lost 7 bases, and 10 bases had no gene match. The germline gives CDR1 LNHDA, CDR2 SQIVND (reference sequence). The CDR3 contains 13 residues. For the CDR3, the DNA is TGTGCCAGTACGGGAGGGCCATACCAAGCGCAGTATTTT. It translates to CASTGGPYQAQYF.